This TCR beta chain was recovered during a study of cytomegalovirus exposure and HLA in healthy donors. This clone was counted a single time. What it binds is not known. Researchers ran the PCR with 60 Vbeta and 13 Jbeta primers. Sequencing used immunoSEQ multiplex PCR; TCRdb keeps in-frame clones, though not all of them. In the table there are roughly 140,000 clones, around 84% of which are singletons. Study results and caveats: Later genetic work tied a missense DCLRE1C variant to beta-chain V and J trimming.

The CDR3 runs to 14 residues. The V gene's germline CDR1 is LGHNA and CDR2 YSLEER. V shed 4 bases, J shed 5 bases, and the junction held 7 bases outside the gene matches. The sequencing input was PBMCs. The clonotype originates from a young woman in good health and CMV-seronegative. This sequence joins TRBV4-3 and TRBJ2-5; TRBD1 agrees at 7 bases. The CDR3 loop reads CASSLSGGLETQYF. The CDR3 nucleotides are TGCGCCAGCAGCCTTTCAGGGGGTTTGGAGACCCAGTACTTC.